The present TCR beta chain was sequenced within a study of T cell responses to AZD1222 COVID-19 vaccine. Study observations and caveats: Spike was spanned by vaccine-associated CD4 TCRs, with dominance at 160-218 and 743-854. Reportedly, nearly half the spike-specific TCRs target unmutated variant regions. Repertoires were sampled only after the peak T cell response. Spike-specific TCR breadth and depth went up after people got two AZD1222 doses.

This CDR3 has 14 residues. V lost 5 bases and J 5 bases, leaving 15 bases between the germline ends. Germline V gene lookup returns CDR1 LNHDA and CDR2 SQIVND (reference sequence). This clone was found once. The antigen is not known. Only in-frame clones appear in the TCRdb table, and some are missing; sequencing was by immunoSEQ multiplex PCR. This table holds about 160,000 clones, more than 75% found once. V and J are TRBV19 and TRBJ1-1, with D perhaps matching TRBD1 (6 bases). The sequenced sample was peripheral blood, obtained 28 days after the second AZD1222 dose. This clonotype originated in an adult who received the AZD1222 COVID-19 vaccine. The CDR3 DNA is TGTGCCAGTAGTTCCGCCGGGGGGCGGACTGAAGCTTTCTTT. It yields the protein CASSSAGGRTEAFF.